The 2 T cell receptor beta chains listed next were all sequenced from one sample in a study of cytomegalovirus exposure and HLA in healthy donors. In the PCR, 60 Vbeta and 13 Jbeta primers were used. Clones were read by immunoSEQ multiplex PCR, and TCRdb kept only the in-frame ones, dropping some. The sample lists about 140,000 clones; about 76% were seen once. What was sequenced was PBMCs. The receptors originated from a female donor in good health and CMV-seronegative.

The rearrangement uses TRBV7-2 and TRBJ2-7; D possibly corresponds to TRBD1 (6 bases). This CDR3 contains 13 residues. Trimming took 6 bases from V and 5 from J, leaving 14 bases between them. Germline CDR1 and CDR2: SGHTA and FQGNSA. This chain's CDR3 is CASRYRAADEQYF. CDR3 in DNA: TGTGCCAGCAGATACAGGGCGGCCGACGAGCAGTACTTC. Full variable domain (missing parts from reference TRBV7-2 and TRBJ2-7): GAGVSQSPSNKVTEKGKDVELRCDPISGHTALYWYRQSLGQGLEFLIYFQGNSAPDKSGLPSDRFSAERTGGSVSTLTIQRTQQEDSAVYLCASRYRAADEQYFGPGTRLTVT.

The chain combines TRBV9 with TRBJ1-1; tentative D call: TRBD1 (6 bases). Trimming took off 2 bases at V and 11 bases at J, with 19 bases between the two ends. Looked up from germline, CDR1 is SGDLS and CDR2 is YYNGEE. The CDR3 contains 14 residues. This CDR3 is CASSVGGGDLRAFF. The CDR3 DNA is TGTGCCAGCAGCGTGGGAGGGGGAGATCTACGCGCTTTCTTT.